This T cell receptor (beta chain) came from a study of early T cells in non-severe SARS-CoV-2 infection. This clonotype was seen ten or more times. TCRdb fed the 5' RACE reads into MiXCR, producing one record per CDR3 protein. The sample lists around 70,000 distinct CDR3 sequences, roughly 9.1% occurring once. The receptor comes from an adult who was a healthcare worker with PCR-confirmed SARS-CoV-2 infection or an uninfected control (not recorded which). Material for sequencing was whole blood.

CDR3 sequence (DNA): TGTGCCAGCAGCTTAGCGGGGTACGAGACCCAGTACTTC. The encoded protein is CASSLAGYETQYF. The gene calls are TRBV7-2 and TRBJ2-5; no definite D call. CDR1 is SGHTA, CDR2 FQGNSA, per germline. V lost 0 bases and J 5 bases, leaving 7 bases between the germline ends. The CDR3 is 13 amino acids.